The clone carrying this TCR beta chain showed up just a few times. Its cognate antigen is unknown. TCRdb re-derived calls from the 5' RACE reads in MiXCR, one entry per CDR3 protein. The sample gives some 120,000 distinct CDR3 sequences, around 7.7% of which show up once; around 2.6% is in the top ten. This entry comes from a study of T cells after yellow fever vaccination. Whole-study findings and limits: CD4 and CD8 compartments shared a small share of clonotypes. The presence of abundant clonotypes contaminating from the bulk population was possible in FACS-sorted repertoires. The booster response re-showed most primary clones: 96% CD4, approximately 90% CD8.

The sequencing used CD4+ T cells sorted from PBMCs, collected 10 days after the first yellow fever vaccination. This receptor was identified in a man in his late teens or twenties who received the YFV17D yellow fever vaccine.

The chain's CDR3 is CASSFGLGGEQYF. CDR3 DNA: TGTGCCAGCAGCTTTGGCTTAGGGGGCGAGCAGTACTTC. V and J are TRBV7-2 and TRBJ2-7; maybe TRBD1 (6 bases). V was clipped by 3 bases and J by 6 bases, with 12 bases between them. Germline V gene data show CDR1 as SGHTA and CDR2 as FQGNSA. The length of the CDR3 is 13 residues.